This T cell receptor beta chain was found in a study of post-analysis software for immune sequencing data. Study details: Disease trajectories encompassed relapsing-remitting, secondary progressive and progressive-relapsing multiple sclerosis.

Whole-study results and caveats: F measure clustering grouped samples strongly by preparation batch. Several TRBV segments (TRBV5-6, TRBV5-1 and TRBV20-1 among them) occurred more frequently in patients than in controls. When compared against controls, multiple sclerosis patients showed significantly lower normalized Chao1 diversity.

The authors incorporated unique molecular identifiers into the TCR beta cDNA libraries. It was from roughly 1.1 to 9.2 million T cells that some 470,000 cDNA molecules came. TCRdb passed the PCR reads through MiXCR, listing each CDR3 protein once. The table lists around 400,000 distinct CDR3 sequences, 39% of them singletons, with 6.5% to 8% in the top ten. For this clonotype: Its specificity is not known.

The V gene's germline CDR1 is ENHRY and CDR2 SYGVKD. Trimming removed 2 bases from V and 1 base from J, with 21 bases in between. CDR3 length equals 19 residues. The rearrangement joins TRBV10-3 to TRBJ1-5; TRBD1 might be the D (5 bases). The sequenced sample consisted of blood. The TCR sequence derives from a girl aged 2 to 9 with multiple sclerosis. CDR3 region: CAISEPPGPLPWSNQPQHF. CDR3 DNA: TGTGCCATCAGTGAGCCTCCGGGACCTCTCCCTTGGAGCAATCAGCCCCAGCATTTT.